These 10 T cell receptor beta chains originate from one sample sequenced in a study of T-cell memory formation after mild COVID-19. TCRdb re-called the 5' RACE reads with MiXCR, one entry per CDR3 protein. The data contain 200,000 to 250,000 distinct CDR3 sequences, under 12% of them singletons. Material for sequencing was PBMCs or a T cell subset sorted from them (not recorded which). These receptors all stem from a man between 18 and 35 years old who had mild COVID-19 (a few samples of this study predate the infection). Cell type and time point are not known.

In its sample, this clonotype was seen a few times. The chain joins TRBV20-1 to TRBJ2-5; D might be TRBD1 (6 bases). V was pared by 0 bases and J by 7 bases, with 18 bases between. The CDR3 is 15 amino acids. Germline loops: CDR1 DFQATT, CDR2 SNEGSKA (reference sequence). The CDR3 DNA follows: TGCAGTGCTAGAGATCCACAGGGCCCGAGGGGGACCCAGTACTTC. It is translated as CSARDPQGPRGTQYF.

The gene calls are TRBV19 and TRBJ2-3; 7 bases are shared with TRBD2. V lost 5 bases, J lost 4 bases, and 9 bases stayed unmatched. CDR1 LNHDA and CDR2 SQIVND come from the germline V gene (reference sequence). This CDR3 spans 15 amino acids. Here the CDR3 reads CASSFLGGGADTQYF. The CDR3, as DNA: TGTGCCAGTAGTTTCCTCGGCGGGGGTGCAGATACGCAGTATTTT.

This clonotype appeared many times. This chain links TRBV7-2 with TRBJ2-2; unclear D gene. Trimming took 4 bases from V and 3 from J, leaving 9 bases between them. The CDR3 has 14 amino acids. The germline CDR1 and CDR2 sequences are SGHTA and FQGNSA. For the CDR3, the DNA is TGTGCCAGCAGCTCCCGACTGTACACCGGGGAGCTGTTTTTT. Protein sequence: CASSSRLYTGELFF. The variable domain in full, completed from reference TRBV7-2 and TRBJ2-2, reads GAGVSQSPSNKVTEKGKDVELRCDPISGHTALYWYRQSLGQGLEFLIYFQGNSAPDKSGLPSDRFSAERTGGSVSTLTIQRTQQEDSAVYLCASSSRLYTGELFFGEGSRLTVL.

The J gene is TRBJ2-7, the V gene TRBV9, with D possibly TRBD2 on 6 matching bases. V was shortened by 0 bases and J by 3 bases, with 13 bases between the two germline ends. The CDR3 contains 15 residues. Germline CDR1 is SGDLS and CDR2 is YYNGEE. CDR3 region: CASSVDSSGYYEQYF. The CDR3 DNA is TGTGCCAGCAGCGTAGATAGTAGCGGTTACTACGAGCAGTACTTC.

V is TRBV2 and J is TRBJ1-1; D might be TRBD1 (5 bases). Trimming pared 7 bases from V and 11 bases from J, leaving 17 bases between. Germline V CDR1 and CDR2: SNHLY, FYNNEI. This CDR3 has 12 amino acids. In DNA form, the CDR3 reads TGTGCCAGCAAAGACAGCCTCCTAGGTGCTTTCTTT. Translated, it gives CASKDSLLGAFF.

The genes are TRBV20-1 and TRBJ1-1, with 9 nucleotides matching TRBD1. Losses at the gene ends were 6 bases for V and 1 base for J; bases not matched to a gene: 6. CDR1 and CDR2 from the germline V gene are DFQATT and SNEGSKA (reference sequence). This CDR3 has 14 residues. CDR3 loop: CSAPRQGGNTEAFF. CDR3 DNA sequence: TGCAGTGCCCCGAGACAGGGGGGGAACACTGAAGCTTTCTTT.

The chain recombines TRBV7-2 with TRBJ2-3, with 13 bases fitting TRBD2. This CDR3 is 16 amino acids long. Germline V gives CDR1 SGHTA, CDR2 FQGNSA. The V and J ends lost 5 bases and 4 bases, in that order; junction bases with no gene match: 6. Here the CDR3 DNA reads TGTGCCAGCAGCACGACTAGCGGGGGGTTCTCAGATACGCAGTATTTT. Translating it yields CASSTTSGGFSDTQYF.

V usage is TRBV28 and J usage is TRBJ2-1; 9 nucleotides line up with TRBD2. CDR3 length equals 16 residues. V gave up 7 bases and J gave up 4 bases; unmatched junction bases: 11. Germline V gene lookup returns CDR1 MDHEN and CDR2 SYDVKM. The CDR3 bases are TGTGCCAGCACCTCTGGCGGGGGGGGGCTTTACAATGAGCAGTTCTTC. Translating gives CASTSGGGGLYNEQFF.

The CDR3 reads CASSSGGGNNQPQHF. CDR3 in DNA: TGTGCCAGCAGTTCAGGAGGGGGGAACAATCAGCCCCAGCATTTT. The chain is built from TRBV28 and TRBJ1-5, with D tentatively TRBD1 (6 bases). Germline loops: CDR1 MDHEN, CDR2 SYDVKM. Trimming stripped 4 bases from V and 3 bases from J, with 13 bases between. The CDR3 runs 15 residues.

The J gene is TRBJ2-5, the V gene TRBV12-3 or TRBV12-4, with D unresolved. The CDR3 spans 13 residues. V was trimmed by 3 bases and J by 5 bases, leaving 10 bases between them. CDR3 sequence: CASSFGQRETQYF. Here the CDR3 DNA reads TGTGCCAGCAGTTTCGGGCAGAGGGAGACCCAGTACTTC.